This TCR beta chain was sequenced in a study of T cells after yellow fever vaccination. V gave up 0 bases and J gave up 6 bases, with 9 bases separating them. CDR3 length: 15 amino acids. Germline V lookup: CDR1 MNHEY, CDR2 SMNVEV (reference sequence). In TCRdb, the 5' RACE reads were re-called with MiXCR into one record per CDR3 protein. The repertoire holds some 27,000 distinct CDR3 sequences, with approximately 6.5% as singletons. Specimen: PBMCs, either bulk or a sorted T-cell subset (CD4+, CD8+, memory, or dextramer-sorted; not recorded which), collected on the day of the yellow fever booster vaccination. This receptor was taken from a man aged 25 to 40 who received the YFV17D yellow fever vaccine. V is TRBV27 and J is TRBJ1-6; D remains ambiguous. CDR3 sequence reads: CASSLSGSANSPLHF. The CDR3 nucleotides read TGTGCCAGCAGTTTATCGGGCAGTGCTAATTCACCCCTCCACTTT.